One and the same sample provided the 8 T cell receptor delta chains below, sequenced in a study of Vδ1+ human thymocytes (dated by TCRdb to 2017 to 2018). Points the paper makes about the study in general: The thymic TRG and TRD repertoires appeared highly polyclonal, with Gaussian CDR3 length distributions, in contrast to the oligoclonal repertoires of peripheral blood.

The data were produced on an Illumina MiSeq. RNA extraction was performed with the RNeasy mini kit, and reverse transcription was done with Superscript III. CDR3 amplicons were produced by multiplex PCR using pooled V-gene forward primers and a constant-region reverse primer with Illumina adaptor overhangs. TCRdb called clones anew from the public reads via CATT; matching DNA rows were later pooled. The sample table records about 75,000 delta-chain clones; about 35% of these occur just once. The top ten clones comprise over 0.2% of the sample. No antigen is known for these receptors. Sequenced input: Vdelta1+ gamma-delta thymocytes from the thymus. The cell subset or site label, read with the paper, signifies: FACS-sorted CD3+ TCRalphabeta- TCRVdelta1+ TCRVdelta2- thymocytes. Source of these receptors: a boy under two years old who had congenital heart surgery.

This clone occurred a few times. The rearrangement uses TRDV1 and TRDJ1; TRDD3 might be the D (6 bases). CDR1 and CDR2 (germline): TSWWSYY, QGS. The CDR3 length is 19 residues. Trimming took off 4 bases at V and 0 bases at J, with 24 bases between the two ends. The CDR3 reads CALGVSVGVAPTYTDKLIF. DNA for the CDR3: TGTGCTCTTGGGGTCTCTGTGGGGGTGGCCCCTACGTACACCGATAAACTCATCTTT.

The chain couples TRDV1 to TRDJ1; 9 bases fit TRDD3. Germline V lookup: CDR1 TSWWSYY, CDR2 QGS. The V gene end was trimmed by 2 bases and the J gene end by 0 bases; junction bases not matched to a gene: 22. The CDR3 is 22 residues long. Here the CDR3 DNA reads TGTGCTCTTGGGGAATTAATGTTTCCTACAGTACTGGGGGACATGAACACCGATAAACTCATCTTT. This gives the protein CALGELMFPTVLGDMNTDKLIF.

This clone was seen a few times. V usage is TRDV1 and J usage is TRDJ1; D is ambiguous. Trimming removed 3 bases at V and 0 bases at J, with 14 bases between. In germline, CDR1 is TSWWSYY, CDR2 QGS. This CDR3 comprises 16 residues. The CDR3, as DNA: TGTGCTCTTGGGGACCCAATTACGTCATACACCGATAAACTCATCTTT. Residues: CALGDPITSYTDKLIF.

In this sample, this clone turned up once. The chain combines TRDV1 with TRDJ1; D gene uncertain. V lost 0 bases to trimming and J lost 1 base, with 15 bases between them. Germline lookup yields CDR1 TSWWSYY and CDR2 QGS. The CDR3 loop spans 17 amino acids. As DNA, the CDR3 is TGTGCTCTTGGGGAACTGTTCCCCGTTGTACCCACCGATAAACTCATCTTT. Protein: CALGELFPVVPTDKLIF.

V and J are TRDV1 and TRDJ2; the D is unclear. The CDR3 is 17 residues long. V was pared by 0 bases and J by 0 bases, with 11 bases between. CDR1 is TSWWSYY, CDR2 QGS, per germline. CDR3 residues: CALGELAPPPLTAQLFF. In DNA, the CDR3 is TGTGCTCTTGGGGAACTAGCGCCTCCCCCTTTGACAGCACAACTCTTCTTT.

The J gene is TRDJ1, the V gene TRDV1; 11 bases agree with TRDD3. V was pared by 2 bases and J by 2 bases, with 25 bases of the junction left unmatched. The germline CDR1 and CDR2 sequences are TSWWSYY and QGS. The CDR3 has 23 amino acids. For the CDR3, the DNA is TGTGCTCTTGGGGAAAGGGGGGGTTCTTTCCTACGCTGGGGGATACACGAGACCGATAAACTCATCTTT. Translating gives CALGERGGSFLRWGIHETDKLIF.

The genes are TRDV1 and TRDJ1; no clear D. Germline-derived CDR1 and CDR2 are TSWWSYY and QGS. This CDR3 is 21 amino acids long. V lost 1 base, J lost 0 bases, and 27 bases lay in between. CDR3 sequence: CALGEPPGPPRNIGNTDKLIF. CDR3 sequence (DNA): TGTGCTCTTGGGGAACCCCCGGGGCCGCCGAGGAATATTGGAAACACCGATAAACTCATCTTT.

As concerns this clone: Compared with germline, one end of the junction differs, possibly owing to a read error. This chain uses TRDV1 with TRDJ1, with D perhaps assigned TRDD1 or TRDD3 (5 bases each). CDR3 size: 16 residues. From germline, CDR1 is TSWWSYY and CDR2 QGS. The CDR3 protein is CARGEIWSVGPDKLIF. As DNA, the CDR3 is TGTGCTCGTGGGGAAATCTGGTCCGTGGGACCCGATAAACTCATCTTT.